The 12 T cell receptor beta chains presented below share a single source sample, sequenced in a study of blood T cell repertoires in COVID-19. Profiling relied on immunoSEQ multiplex PCR, and the TCRdb table lists in-frame clones only, not all of them. The data show under 300,000 clones, with about nine tenths seen just once and about 6% held by the top ten. The sequencing sample was made of PBMCs or T cells enriched from blood (not recorded which). The receptors were sampled from a woman in her 30s with acute COVID-19.

The rearrangement links TRBV18 to TRBJ1-5; D perhaps matches TRBD1 (6 bases). Trimming removed 2 bases at V and 7 bases at J, with 15 bases between. Germline CDR1 is KGHSH and CDR2 is LQKENI. This CDR3 has 15 amino acids. This chain's CDR3 is CASSPNRAPQQPQHF. In nucleotides, the CDR3 is TGTGCCAGCTCACCAAACAGGGCCCCCCAGCAGCCCCAGCATTTT.

This chain uses TRBV18 with TRBJ1-2, with 8 bases identical to TRBD1. Per the germline V gene, CDR1 is KGHSH and CDR2 is LQKENI. J lost 3 bases, V lost 1 base, and 10 bases had no gene match. The CDR3 loop spans 17 amino acids. The CDR3 reads CASSPLGRGRMDYGYTF. CDR3 DNA: TGTGCCAGCTCACCACTCGGCAGGGGGCGAATGGACTATGGCTACACCTTC.

This chain connects TRBV27 to TRBJ1-2; D is ambiguous. This CDR3 contains 14 residues. The V end was cut by 6 bases, the J end by 3 bases, with 14 bases between. The V gene's germline CDR1 is MNHEY and CDR2 SMNVEV (reference sequence). Written as DNA, the CDR3 is TGTGCCAGCAGCAAGCGTGGACTGTACTATGGCTACACCTTC. Encoded protein: CASSKRGLYYGYTF.

V usage is TRBV2 and J usage is TRBJ1-6; TRBD1 matches 9 bases. The CDR3 is made up of 16 amino acids. In germline, CDR1 is SNHLY, CDR2 FYNNEI. V was clipped by 6 bases and J by 7 bases; unmatched bases: 10. The DNA of the CDR3 is TGTGCCAGCAGAGCGGACAGGGGTTTCCAAAATTCACCCCTCCACTTT. Translating it yields CASRADRGFQNSPLHF. Filled out from reference TRBV2 and TRBJ1-6, the complete variable domain reads EPEVTQTPSHQVTQMGQEVILRCVPISNHLYFYWYRQILGQKVEFLVSFYNNEISEKSEIFDDQFSVERPDGSNFTLKIRSTKLEDSAMYFCASRADRGFQNSPLHFGNGTRLTVT.

The chain couples TRBV4-3 to TRBJ2-7; 7 positions match TRBD1. The CDR3 totals 14 residues. CDR1 and CDR2 (germline): LGHNA, YSLEER. V dropped 4 bases and J dropped 2; count of bases not matched to a gene: 5. CDR3 DNA: TGCGCCAGCAGCCCCCGGGACAGACCCTACGAGCAGTACTTC. Its translation: CASSPRDRPYEQYF.

The rearrangement uses TRBV23-1 and TRBJ2-5, with 14 bases identical to TRBD2. TRBV23-1 is placed among ORFs of uncertain function. This CDR3 spans 21 amino acids. V lost 0 bases and J lost 6; bases outside the gene matches: 18. Written as DNA, the CDR3 is TGCGCCAGCAGTCAATCCACGGGACTAGCGGGAGTGTCAGGCCGATGGAAGACCCAGTACTTC. It specifies CASSQSTGLAGVSGRWKTQYF.

The V gene is TRBV6-2 or TRBV6-3, the J gene TRBJ1-1, with D unclear. Trimming took off 1 base at V and 3 bases at J, with 6 bases between the two ends. Germline lookup yields CDR1 MNHEY and CDR2 SVGEGT. CDR3 size: 13 residues. CDR3 amino acids: CASSYLRDTEAFF. CDR3 coding DNA: TGTGCCAGCAGTTACTTACGCGACACTGAAGCTTTCTTT.

The CDR3 bases are TGTGCCAGCAGATATCTCCGGGACAGGAATGAAAAACTGTTTTTT. It codes for CASRYLRDRNEKLFF. The chain carries TRBV2 and TRBJ1-4; TRBD1 aligns across 8 bases. This CDR3 has 15 amino acids. Trimming at V came to 6 bases and at J to 5 bases, leaving 8 bases not matched to a gene. CDR1 and CDR2 from the germline V gene are SNHLY and FYNNEI.

The chain combines TRBV5-1 with TRBJ2-2; D perhaps matches TRBD2 (6 bases). V dropped 6 bases and J dropped 7 bases, with 25 bases sitting between them. The CDR3 is 17 amino acids. Germline CDR1 SGHRS, CDR2 YFSETQ. In DNA form, the CDR3 reads TGCGCCAGCACCAACTCCCCGGGGCTAGCGAGTGGCGGGGAGCTGTTTTTT. It specifies CASTNSPGLASGGELFF.

The rearrangement joins TRBV6-5 to TRBJ1-2, with 7 bases that match TRBD1. The CDR3 sequence is 12 residues long. CDR1 is MNHEY, CDR2 SVGAGI, per germline. Trimming took 7 bases from V and 4 from J; bases not matched to a gene: 3. As DNA, the CDR3 is TGTGCCAGCACGGCAGGGGGCTATGGCTACACCTTC. This sequence encodes CASTAGGYGYTF.

A single count supports this clone. The chain joins TRBV19 to TRBJ2-7, with a weak D call TRBD2 (5 bases). V lost 6 bases, J lost 6 bases, and 12 bases lay in between. The CDR3 is 12 residues long. Germline V CDR1 and CDR2: LNHDA, SQIVND (reference sequence). CDR3 protein: CASRPERGEQYF. The DNA of the CDR3 is TGTGCCAGTAGACCCGAACGGGGCGAGCAGTACTTC.

In this sample, this clone turned up once. The genes are TRBV15 and TRBJ1-5; the match to TRBD1 covers 9 bases. The CDR3 contains 16 residues. Germline V gene data show CDR1 as LNHNV and CDR2 as YYDKDF (reference sequence). The trim removed 3 bases at V and 3 bases at J, leaving 6 bases unmatched. CDR3 residues: CATSRDRGLFNQPQHF. The CDR3 DNA reads TGTGCCACCAGCAGGGACAGGGGCTTGTTCAATCAGCCCCAGCATTTT.